A selection of T cell receptor beta chains follows, all from one sample in a study of T-cell reconstitution after alpha-beta-depleted transplantation in children. TCRdb independently ran MiXCR on the PCR reads; one entry per CDR3 protein. The profile shows 200,000 or so distinct CDR3 sequences, about 6% of them singletons. Sequenced material: PBMCs, taken before TCRalphabeta/CD19-depleted stem cell transplant. These TCRs come from a girl less than two years old with combined immunodeficiency, due to receive a stem cell transplant. CDR3s include the opening cysteine and the closing phenylalanine or tryptophan. The D gene is left open where the match is weak. Not all rows give a size; the values are once, few, many and, for expanded clones, a class.

v_gene	d_gene	j_gene	abundance	CDR3nt	CDR3aa
TRBV5-1	TRBD2	TRBJ2-4	many	TGCGCCAGCAGCTTGTGCGGGGGGGCGGCCAAAAACATTCAGTACTTC	CASSLCGGAAKNIQYF
TRBV14	.	TRBJ2-7	.	TGTGCCAGCAGCCAAGACCCCTACGAGCAGTACTTC	CASSQDPYEQYF
TRBV3-1	TRBD2	TRBJ2-1	many	TGTGCCAGCAGCCAAGATCTGAGGGAGGGAACCTACAATGAGCAGTTCTTC	CASSQDLREGTYNEQFF
TRBV18	TRBD2	TRBJ2-1	many	TGTGCCAGCTCACCATTGACTAGCGCCATCTCTGAGCAGTTCTTC	CASSPLTSAISEQFF
TRBV9	.	TRBJ2-7	many	TGTGCCAGCAGCGTAGCCCCAGGGGCCTACGAGCAGTACTTC	CASSVAPGAYEQYF
TRBV15	.	TRBJ1-1	many	TGTGCCACCAGCGGGAGGAAAGGGGACCACCCGAACACTGAAGCTTTCTTT	CATSGRKGDHPNTEAFF
TRBV7-2	.	TRBJ2-1	many	TGTGCCAGCAGCTCCTTGGGGATTCACGCCTCCTACAATGAGCAGTTCTTC	CASSSLGIHASYNEQFF
TRBV5-5	TRBD1	TRBJ2-6	few	TGTGCCAGCAGCCGTTCGGACAGGGGGTTTGGGGCCAACGTCCTGACTTTC	CASSRSDRGFGANVLTF
TRBV12-3/TRBV12-4	TRBD2	TRBJ2-1	many	TGTGCCAGCAAGACTAGCGGGGGGGATAATGAGCAGTTCTTC	CASKTSGGDNEQFF
TRBV29-1	.	TRBJ1-5	few	TGCAGCGTTGCGACAGATAATAGCAATCAGCCCCAGCATTTT	CSVATDNSNQPQHF
TRBV11-2	TRBD1	TRBJ2-2	many	TGTGCCAGCAGCATGTACAGGGGGTTAAACACCGGGGAGCTGTTTTTT	CASSMYRGLNTGELFF
TRBV14	.	TRBJ2-1	many	TGTGCCAGCAGGGGTAGCGGCTCCTACAATGAGCAGTTCTTC	CASRGSGSYNEQFF
TRBV4-3	.	TRBJ2-2	many	TGCGCCAGCCGAGCGGGCGCGAACACCGGGGAGCTGTTTTTT	CASRAGANTGELFF
TRBV7-2	TRBD2	TRBJ2-5	.	TGTGCCAGCAGCTGGAGAGCGGGAGTAGAGGAGACCCAGTACTTC	CASSWRAGVEETQYF
TRBV18	.	TRBJ2-7	.	TGTGCCAGCTCGCGGGGGCAGACCTACGAGCAGTACTTC	CASSRGQTYEQYF
TRBV15	.	TRBJ2-2	many	TGTGCCACCAGCAGAGATTACGGAGGGGAGCTGTTTTTT	CATSRDYGGELFF
TRBV12-5	.	TRBJ2-3	many	TGTGCTAGCCTCGGGAGACAGACCACAGATACGCAGTATTTT	CASLGRQTTDTQYF
TRBV6-5	TRBD2	TRBJ2-1	many	TGTGCCAGCAGCACAATAGCGGGAGGGTACAATGAGCAGTTCTTC	CASSTIAGGYNEQFF
TRBV20-1	TRBD1	TRBJ2-3	many	TGCAGTGCTAGTAAGGGGGCAATAAGTCAAGATACGCAGTATTTT	CSASKGAISQDTQYF
TRBV7-9	TRBD2	TRBJ2-5	few	TGTGCCAGCAGCTTAGCCGCTAGCGGGAGAGAGACCCAGTACTTC	CASSLAASGRETQYF
TRBV12-3/TRBV12-4	TRBD2	TRBJ2-7	many	TGTGCCAGCAGACCTGGGACTAGCGGGAGCGAGTACTTC	CASRPGTSGSEYF
TRBV10-3	.	TRBJ2-1	few	TGTGCCATCAACGAAGGGGGGCTCATCGATGAGCAGTTCTTC	CAINEGGLIDEQFF
TRBV19	.	TRBJ2-1	many	TGTGCCAGTAGTATTTCCGGGACCTACAATGAGCAGTTCTTC	CASSISGTYNEQFF
TRBV11-2	TRBD2	TRBJ2-5	.	TGTGCCAGCAGCTTAACCGTAGCGGGATTGGAGACCCAGTACTTC	CASSLTVAGLETQYF
TRBV6-2/TRBV6-3	TRBD2	TRBJ2-3	many	TGTGCCAGCACCGAGACTAGCGGGATAACAGATACGCAGTATTTT	CASTETSGITDTQYF
TRBV5-1	TRBD1	TRBJ2-7	.	TGCGCCAGCAGATGGACAGGGAATTCACCAGATACCTACGAGCAGTACTTC	CASRWTGNSPDTYEQYF
TRBV27	.	TRBJ2-7	many	TGTGCCAGCAGCCTATGGGCTCGGGGATACGAGCAGTACTTC	CASSLWARGYEQYF
TRBV5-4	.	TRBJ2-3	many	TGTGCCAGCAGCTTGAAGACTAACCCTTTGACAGATACGCAGTATTTT	CASSLKTNPLTDTQYF
TRBV19	TRBD2	TRBJ2-5	few	TGTGCCAGTAGTGGACTAGCGGGAGCACAAGAGACCCAGTACTTC	CASSGLAGAQETQYF
TRBV5-6	TRBD2	TRBJ2-3	few	TGTGCCAGCAGCTTGGTAGGCACTTCCGGGGGGGCAGATACGCAGTATTTT	CASSLVGTSGGADTQYF
TRBV15	.	TRBJ1-1	.	TGTGCCACCAGCCCTGGACGACCCTTGGCTGAAGCTTTCTTT	CATSPGRPLAEAFF
TRBV4-1	TRBD2	TRBJ2-7	.	TGCGCCAGCAGCCAAGGCGGGGGACTAGCTTTCGAGCAGTACTTC	CASSQGGGLAFEQYF
TRBV12-3/TRBV12-4	.	TRBJ1-5	few	TGTGCCAGCACCCCGTCAGGGTTTAGCAATCAGCCCCAGCATTTT	CASTPSGFSNQPQHF
TRBV6-2/TRBV6-3	.	TRBJ1-1	many	TGTGCCAGCAGTTACCCACCGGTCCCATCACTGAACACTGAAGCTTTCTTT	CASSYPPVPSLNTEAFF
TRBV7-9	.	TRBJ2-7	many	TGTGCCAGCAGCTTAGGACAGGGAGGAGGCTACGAGCAGTACTTC	CASSLGQGGGYEQYF
TRBV2	TRBD1	TRBJ1-5	many	TGTGCCAGCAGCGATACAACCAGGGGGCTGGATCAGCCCCAGCATTTT	CASSDTTRGLDQPQHF
TRBV6-6	TRBD2	TRBJ2-2	many	TGTGCCAGCAGTTTACTAGCGGGAGTCACCGGGGAGCTGTTTTTT	CASSLLAGVTGELFF
TRBV7-6	.	TRBJ2-7	many	TGTGCCAGCAGCTTAGGGGGGATGGGGACCTACGAGCAGTACTTC	CASSLGGMGTYEQYF
TRBV12-3/TRBV12-4	.	TRBJ2-5	many	TGTGCCAGCAGTTTAAATCCAGGACTCATAATAGAGACCCAGTACTTC	CASSLNPGLIIETQYF
TRBV7-8	.	TRBJ2-7	many	TGTGCCAGCAGCTTATGGGGCAGGGGAAACTCCTACGAGCAGTACTTC	CASSLWGRGNSYEQYF